Listed below are T cell receptor beta chains from one sample, sequenced in a study of blood T cell repertoires in COVID-19. Assay: immunoSEQ multiplex PCR; the TCRdb copy retains only in-frame clones and omits some. The repertoire consists of about half a million clones, with 80% to 90% occurring once and the leading ten covering around 0.9%. The sample taken for sequencing was peripheral blood. These receptors originate from a man aged 18 to 29 with COVID-19, enrolled during active disease. Each CDR3 is given with its conserved first and last residue. D genes are given only for firm matches. Rows may omit the clone size; those that give it use once, few, many or a size class.

>TRBJ2-1|.|TRBV2|TRBD1
TGTGCCAGCAGTGAACTCGGGACAGGGAACGACAATGAGCAGTTCTTC
CASSELGTGNDNEQFF
>TRBJ1-2|.|TRBV6-2/TRBV6-3|.
TGTGCCAGCAGTTCCCCTCCCCACAAGGGCTACACCTTC
CASSSPPHKGYTF
>TRBJ1-2|.|TRBV2|.
TGTGCCAGCCTTAATTCGCGGGCTGGCTACACCTTC
CASLNSRAGYTF
>TRBJ1-6|.|TRBV4-1|.
TGCGCCAGCAGCCTCCAACAGACATATAATTCACCCCTCCACTTT
CASSLQQTYNSPLHF
>TRBJ2-1|.|TRBV5-6|TRBD1
TGTGCCAGCAGCTTGAAACAGGGGAATATCGATGAGCAGTTCTTC
CASSLKQGNIDEQFF
>TRBJ2-7|.|TRBV6-5|.
TGTGCCAGCAGTTACTCCGTAACATACGAGCAGTACTTC
CASSYSVTYEQYF
>TRBJ1-5|.|TRBV2|TRBD1
TGTGCCAGCAGTGAATTGGCAGGGGGATCCAATCAGCCCCAGCATTTT
CASSELAGGSNQPQHF
>TRBJ1-4|.|TRBV5-1|.
TGCGCCAGCAGCTTGGTGCCGGGAAGAGAAAAACTGTTTTTT
CASSLVPGREKLFF
>TRBJ1-5|few|TRBV5-5|TRBD1
TGTGCCAGCAGCCTAGGGGGCGCCGATCAGCCCCAGCATTTT
CASSLGGADQPQHF
>TRBJ2-3|.|TRBV18|TRBD2
TGTGCCAGCTCACCAGGGACTAGCGGAGCTTCCACAGATACGCAGTATTTT
CASSPGTSGASTDTQYF